Following are 28 T cell receptor beta chains from one sample sequenced in a study of blood T cell repertoires in COVID-19. Here immunoSEQ multiplex PCR was the method, and the copy in TCRdb shows in-frame clones only, minus some. The data show about 480,000 clones, about 89% seen once. Sequencing used peripheral blood. All receptors come from a woman between 25 and 40 years old with acute or convalescent COVID-19.

CDR3 in amino acids: CASSLGHLTANTGELFF. CDR3 sequence (DNA): TGTGCCAGCAGCTTAGGCCACTTGACAGCGAACACCGGGGAGCTGTTTTTT. This sequence joins TRBV7-9 and TRBJ2-2; TRBD1 is a possible D gene (5 bases). V lost 1 base and J 0 bases, leaving 12 bases between the germline ends. Germline lookup yields CDR1 SEHNR and CDR2 FQNEAQ (reference sequence). The CDR3 spans 17 residues. Drawing the rest from reference TRBV7-9 and TRBJ2-2, the complete variable domain is DTGVSQNPRHKITKRGQNVTFRCDPISEHNRLYWYRQTLGQGPEFLTYFQNEAQLEKSRLLSDRFSAERPKGSFSTLEIQRTEQGDSAMYLCASSLGHLTANTGELFFGEGSRLTVL.

V gene TRBV10-2 combines with J gene TRBJ1-5; TRBD1 is a possible D gene (6 bases). The V end lost 10 bases, the J end lost 7 bases, and 20 bases lay between the germline ends. The germline V gene encodes CDR1 WSHSY and CDR2 SAAADI. The CDR3 consists of 14 residues. This chain's CDR3 is CATRPGEGKQPQHF. CDR3 in DNA: TGCGCCACCCGTCCAGGGGAGGGTAAGCAGCCCCAGCATTTT.

The rearrangement uses TRBV7-3 and TRBJ1-6; maybe TRBD1 (6 bases). V dropped 5 bases and J dropped 10 bases, with 15 bases sitting between them. Looked up from germline, CDR1 is SGHTA and CDR2 is FQGTGA. The CDR3 extends over 14 amino acids. CDR3 nucleotide sequence: TGTGCCAGCAGCCCACGGGACACCCGGTCACCCCTCCACTTT. Translation: CASSPRDTRSPLHF.

The rearrangement joins TRBV28 to TRBJ2-6; 7 bases agree with TRBD2. J gave up 3 bases and V 5 bases, and 10 bases lay outside the gene matches. The germline CDR1 and CDR2 sequences are MDHEN and SYDVKM. The CDR3 loop spans 17 amino acids. CDR3 nucleotide sequence: TGTGCCAGCAGTCCACCTACTCGGGGGGTTGGGGCCAACGTCCTGACTTTC. Translated, it gives CASSPPTRGVGANVLTF.

This rearrangement joins TRBV9 to TRBJ1-2; D is perhaps TRBD1 (5 bases). V was cut by 2 bases and J by 3 bases, with 8 bases left in between. CDR1 SGDLS and CDR2 YYNGEE come from the germline V gene. The CDR3 length is 13 residues. The CDR3 loop reads CASSVGGDYGYTF. The CDR3 nucleotides read TGTGCCAGCAGCGTTGGGGGGGACTATGGCTACACCTTC.

The V gene is TRBV28, the J gene TRBJ2-3; D might be TRBD2 (5 bases). The CDR3 runs to 17 residues. Trimming took 3 bases from V and 1 from J, leaving 17 bases between them. Germline values: CDR1 MDHEN, CDR2 SYDVKM. The CDR3 loop reads CASSFTFGLAGTDTQYF. CDR3 DNA sequence: TGTGCCAGCAGTTTTACCTTTGGACTGGCTGGCACAGATACGCAGTATTTT.

The chain joins TRBV23-1 to TRBJ2-7; a weak D match, TRBD2 (5 bases). TRBV23-1 is an open reading frame, and its role is uncertain. The CDR3 contains 17 residues. Trimming removed 0 bases from V and 2 bases from J, with 17 bases in between. CDR3 region: CASSQSTATGSPYEQYF. CDR3 sequence (DNA): TGCGCCAGCAGTCAATCGACCGCGACGGGGAGCCCCTACGAGCAGTACTTC.

The chain uses TRBV9 and TRBJ2-3; 9 bases map to TRBD2. The CDR3 contains 15 residues. With V trimmed by 5 bases and J by 5 bases, 9 bases remained unmatched. Per germline, CDR1 SGDLS and CDR2 YYNGEE. This chain's CDR3 is CASSTSGFSGDTQYF. For the CDR3, the DNA is TGTGCCAGCAGTACTAGCGGGTTTAGTGGAGATACGCAGTATTTT. Combining the CDR3 with reference TRBV9 and TRBJ2-3 gives the whole variable domain DSGVTQTPKHLITATGQRVTLRCSPRSGDLSVYWYQQSLDQGLQFLIQYYNGEERAKGNILERFSAQQFPDLHSELNLSSLELGDSALYFCASSTSGFSGDTQYFGPGTRLTVL.

This clone was recorded only once. The rearrangement joins TRBV9 to TRBJ1-2; TRBD1 is a possible D gene (5 bases). Germline CDR1 reads SGDLS; CDR2 reads YYNGEE. This CDR3 is 13 amino acids long. V was shortened by 4 bases and J by 8 bases, with 15 bases between the two germline ends. In nucleotides, the CDR3 is TGTGCCAGCAGCCCCCTGGGAGGGACCGGCTACACCTTC. This sequence encodes CASSPLGGTGYTF.

The chain recombines TRBV6-4 with TRBJ1-6, with 9 bases identical to TRBD1. The CDR3 is made up of 17 amino acids. The J segment lost 10 bases and the V segment lost 4 bases, leaving 14 bases of the junction unmatched. The germline V gene encodes CDR1 MRHNA and CDR2 SNTAGT. The chain's CDR3 is CASSASIRDREQSPLHF. The CDR3 DNA follows: TGTGCCAGCAGTGCGTCGATTCGGGACAGGGAGCAGTCACCCCTCCACTTT.

The chain combines TRBV9 with TRBJ2-7; TRBD2 might be the D (5 bases). CDR3 length: 16 residues. V lost 4 bases and J lost 2, with 19 bases in between. Looked up from germline, CDR1 is SGDLS and CDR2 is YYNGEE. The CDR3 spells CASSPALGRRTYEQYF. The CDR3 DNA is TGTGCCAGCAGCCCAGCTCTGGGCCGGAGGACCTACGAGCAGTACTTC.

This clone came up a few times. This chain connects TRBV2 to TRBJ1-2; the D is unclear. The CDR3 extends over 13 amino acids. Deletions cut 5 bases from V and 1 base from J, with 8 bases between. Germline assignment: CDR1 SNHLY and CDR2 FYNNEI. This CDR3 reads CASSRRVNYGYTF. CDR3 in DNA: TGTGCCAGCAGTCGAAGAGTTAACTATGGCTACACCTTC. The full variable domain, in which reference TRBV2 and TRBJ1-2 provide the parts outside the CDR3, is EPEVTQTPSHQVTQMGQEVILRCVPISNHLYFYWYRQILGQKVEFLVSFYNNEISEKSEIFDDQFSVERPDGSNFTLKIRSTKLEDSAMYFCASSRRVNYGYTFGSGTRLTVV.

J is TRBJ1-1 and V is TRBV5-1, with no clear D. Germline V gene data show CDR1 as SGHRS and CDR2 as YFSETQ. The CDR3 extends over 13 amino acids. The ends were cut back, 4 bases at V and 4 bases at J, with 11 bases in the middle. The DNA of the CDR3 is TGCGCCAGCAGCCCAGGTATATCCACTGAAGCTTTCTTT. This sequence encodes CASSPGISTEAFF. The entire variable domain, with the rest obtained from reference TRBV5-1 and TRBJ1-1, is as follows: KAGVTQTPRYLIKTRGQQVTLSCSPISGHRSVSWYQQTPGQGLQFLFEYFSETQRNKGNFPGRFSGRQFSNSRSEMNVSTLELGDSALYLCASSPGISTEAFFGQGTRLTVV.

This clone was detected once. The chain carries TRBV27 and TRBJ1-5; TRBD1 matches 11 bases. The CDR3 covers 14 residues. The ends lost 9 bases at V and 6 bases at J; junction bases unmatched: 7. From germline, CDR1 is MNHEY and CDR2 SMNVEV (reference sequence). The CDR3 sequence is CASGAGTGGQPQHF. CDR3 bases: TGTGCCAGTGGGGCTGGGACAGGGGGTCAGCCCCAGCATTTT.

In DNA form, the CDR3 reads TGTGCCAGCAGCTTAATGGGGGGACGGGACAGCGAAAACTATGGCTACACCTTC. Its protein is CASSLMGGRDSENYGYTF. The chain is built from TRBV7-2 and TRBJ1-2; 7 bases align to TRBD1. The CDR3 totals 18 residues. Unmatched junction bases numbered 14, after V lost 2 bases and J lost 2 bases. Germline loops: CDR1 SGHTA, CDR2 FQGNSA.

The genes are TRBV28 and TRBJ2-3; 12 nucleotides align to TRBD1. Per the germline V gene, CDR1 is MDHEN and CDR2 is SYDVKM. The J segment lost 6 bases and the V segment lost 8 bases, leaving 9 bases of the junction unmatched. This CDR3 is built from 15 residues. In DNA form, the CDR3 reads TGTGCCAGCTGGACATCGGGACAGGGGGCTGATACGCAGTATTTT. Translation: CASWTSGQGADTQYF.

This sequence joins TRBV12-3 or TRBV12-4 and TRBJ2-1; maybe TRBD1 (6 bases). V lost 7 bases and J lost 5, with 12 bases in between. The CDR3 extends over 13 amino acids. In DNA, the CDR3 is TGTGCCAGCACTGGGGACACGGACAATGAGCAGTTCTTC. As protein: CASTGDTDNEQFF.

Turning to this clone: Germline and junction disagree at one end, which may indicate a read error. The chain combines TRBV5-1 with TRBJ2-1; possibly TRBD1 for D (5 bases). The length of the CDR3 is 15 residues. Germline-derived CDR1 and CDR2 are SGHRS and YFSETQ. CDR3 DNA sequence: TGCGCCAGCAGCTTGTGGGGCTCCTCCGACAATGAGCAGTTCTTC. Protein sequence: CASSLWGSSDNEQFF.

The chain links TRBV6-5 to TRBJ1-6, with D possibly being TRBD1 (6 bases). Germline V gives CDR1 MNHEY, CDR2 SVGAGI. The V gene lost 7 bases and the J gene lost 7 bases, with 17 bases spanning the gap. The CDR3 is made up of 15 amino acids. For the CDR3, the DNA is TGTGCCAGCACTAAATGGGGCCAGGGGAATTCACCCCTCCACTTT. Amino acids: CASTKWGQGNSPLHF.

The chain is built from TRBV4-2 and TRBJ2-3; 14 positions agree with TRBD2. Germline CDR1 and CDR2: LGHNA and YNFKEQ. V lost 4 bases to trimming and J lost 4 bases; unmatched junction nucleotides: 13. The CDR3 extends over 19 amino acids. CDR3 loop: CASSPAGTSGGGAPDTQYF. CDR3 sequence (DNA): TGTGCCAGCAGCCCAGCCGGGACTAGCGGGGGAGGGGCCCCAGATACGCAGTATTTT.

This chain connects TRBV3-1 (or the pseudogene TRBV3-2) to TRBJ1-2, with 8 bases aligning to TRBD1. The CDR3 runs 18 residues. Germline loops: CDR1 LGHDT, CDR2 YNNKEL (reference sequence). The ends lost 0 bases at V and 7 bases at J; junction bases unmatched: 16. CDR3 region: CASSQDNLGRGRKFGYTF. The CDR3 nucleotides are TGTGCCAGCAGCCAAGATAATTTGGGCAGGGGGCGGAAATTTGGCTACACCTTC.

This clone has a single count. The chain carries TRBV7-8 and TRBJ2-5; a possible D gene is TRBD1 (5 bases). Trimming took 7 bases from V and 4 from J, leaving 19 bases between them. CDR3 length equals 15 residues. The germline gives CDR1 SGHVS, CDR2 FQNEAQ. For the CDR3, the DNA is TGTGCCAGCATCCTAATGGGGCAGCGCATAGAGACCCAGTACTTC. This gives the protein CASILMGQRIETQYF.

The chain combines TRBV30 with TRBJ2-3, with D maybe TRBD2 (6 bases). Trimming removed 3 bases at V and 2 bases at J, with 9 bases between. The CDR3 loop spans 13 amino acids. Germline V gives CDR1 GTSNPN, CDR2 SVGIG (reference sequence). The CDR3 protein is CAWSGTFTDTQYF. The CDR3 nucleotides are TGTGCCTGGAGCGGGACTTTCACAGATACGCAGTATTTT.

V usage is TRBV11-2 and J usage is TRBJ2-2, with D possibly matching TRBD1 (6 bases). CDR1 is SGHAT, CDR2 FQNNGV, per germline. V lost 5 bases and J lost 3, with 13 bases in between. The CDR3 is 15 residues long. Written as DNA, the CDR3 is TGTGCCAGCAGCCCCAGGACAGCTTACACCGGGGAGCTGTTTTTT. Translating gives CASSPRTAYTGELFF.

J is TRBJ1-5 and V is TRBV5-6; the match to TRBD1 covers 11 bases. CDR3 length: 14 residues. Trimming took 3 bases from V and 9 from J; bases not matched to a gene: 5. From germline, CDR1 is SGHDT and CDR2 YYEEEE. The CDR3 coding sequence is TGTGCCAGCAGCTCCAAGGACAGGGGGCTGCCCCAGCATTTT. Amino acid sequence: CASSSKDRGLPQHF.

This clone was picked up one time. The chain links TRBV5-1 to TRBJ2-3; the D gene is possibly TRBD2 (5 bases). Trimming removed 4 bases from V and 6 bases from J, with 12 bases in between. Germline assignment: CDR1 SGHRS and CDR2 YFSETQ. The CDR3 runs to 13 residues. The CDR3 region has the DNA TGCGCCAGCAGCACGGGAAGGCAGGATACGCAGTATTTT. Residues: CASSTGRQDTQYF. The full variable domain, its missing parts supplied by reference TRBV5-1 and TRBJ2-3, is KAGVTQTPRYLIKTRGQQVTLSCSPISGHRSVSWYQQTPGQGLQFLFEYFSETQRNKGNFPGRFSGRQFSNSRSEMNVSTLELGDSALYLCASSTGRQDTQYFGPGTRLTVL.

This clone appeared a single time. The chain recombines TRBV4-1 with TRBJ1-4; tentatively, D is TRBD1 (6 bases). V lost 4 bases and J 8 bases, leaving 17 bases between the germline ends. The CDR3 contains 15 residues. The germline V gene has CDR1 MGHRA and CDR2 YSYEKL. The CDR3 nucleotides read TGCGCCAGCAGCCCCCCAGGGGTAGAAAGGGAAAAACTGTTTTTT. This encodes CASSPPGVEREKLFF.

This clone was seen a single time. The rearrangement uses TRBV5-1 and TRBJ2-3; 7 nucleotides align to TRBD1. Germline CDR1 reads SGHRS; CDR2 reads YFSETQ. The CDR3 totals 17 residues. J lost 0 bases, V lost 0 bases, and 7 bases had no gene match. CDR3 nucleotide sequence: TGCGCCAGCAGCTTGGGACAGGGTACGTCTAGCACAGATACGCAGTATTTT. Protein sequence: CASSLGQGTSSTDTQYF.